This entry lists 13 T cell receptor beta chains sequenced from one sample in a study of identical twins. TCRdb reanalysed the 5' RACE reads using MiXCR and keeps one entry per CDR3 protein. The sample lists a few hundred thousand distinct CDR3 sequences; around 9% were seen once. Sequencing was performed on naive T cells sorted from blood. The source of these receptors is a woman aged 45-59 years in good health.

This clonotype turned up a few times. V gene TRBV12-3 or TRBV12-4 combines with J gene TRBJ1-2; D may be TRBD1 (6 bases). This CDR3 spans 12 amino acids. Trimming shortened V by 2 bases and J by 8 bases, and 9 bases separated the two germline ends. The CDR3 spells CASSLRDTGYTF. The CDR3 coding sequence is TGTGCCAGCAGTTTAAGGGACACCGGCTACACCTTC.

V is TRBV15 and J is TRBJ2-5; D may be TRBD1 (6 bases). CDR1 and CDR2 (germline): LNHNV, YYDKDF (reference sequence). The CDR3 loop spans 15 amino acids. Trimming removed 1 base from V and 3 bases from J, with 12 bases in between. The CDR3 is CATSRGGGLKETQYF. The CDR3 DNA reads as TGTGCCACCAGCAGAGGTGGGGGCCTCAAAGAGACCCAGTACTTC.

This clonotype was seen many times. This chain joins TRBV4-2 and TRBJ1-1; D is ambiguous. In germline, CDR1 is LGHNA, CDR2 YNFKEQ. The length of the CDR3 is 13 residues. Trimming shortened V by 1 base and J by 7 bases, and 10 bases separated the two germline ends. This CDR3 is CASSQVSRLEAFF. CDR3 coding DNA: TGTGCCAGCAGCCAAGTCAGTAGGCTTGAAGCTTTCTTT.

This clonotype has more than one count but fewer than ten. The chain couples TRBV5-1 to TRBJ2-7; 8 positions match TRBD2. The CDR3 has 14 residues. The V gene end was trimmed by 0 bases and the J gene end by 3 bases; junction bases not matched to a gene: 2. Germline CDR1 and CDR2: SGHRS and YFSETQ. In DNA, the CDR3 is TGCGCCAGCAGCTTGGCGGGAGGGGTCTACGAGCAGTACGTC. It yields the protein CASSLAGGVYEQYV.

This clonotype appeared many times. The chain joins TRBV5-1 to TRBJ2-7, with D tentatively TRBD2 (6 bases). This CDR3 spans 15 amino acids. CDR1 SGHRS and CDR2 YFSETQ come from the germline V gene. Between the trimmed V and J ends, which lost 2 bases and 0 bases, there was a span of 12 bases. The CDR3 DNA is TGCGCCAGCAGCTTAGGGCTAGCGAGCTCCTACGAGCAGTACGTC. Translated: CASSLGLASSYEQYV.

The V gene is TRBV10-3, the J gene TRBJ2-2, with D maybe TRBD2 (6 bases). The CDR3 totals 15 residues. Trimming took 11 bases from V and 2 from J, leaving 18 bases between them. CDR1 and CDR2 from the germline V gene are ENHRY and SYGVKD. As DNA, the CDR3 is TGTGCCGGGGGGACCAGCGGAGGAAACACCGGGGAGCTGTTTTTT. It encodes CAGGTSGGNTGELFF.

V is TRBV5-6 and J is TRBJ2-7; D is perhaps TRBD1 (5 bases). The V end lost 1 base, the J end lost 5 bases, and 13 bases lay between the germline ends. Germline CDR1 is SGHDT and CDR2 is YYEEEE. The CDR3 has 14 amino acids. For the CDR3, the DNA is TGTGCCAGCAGCTTGAGGGGCAGCCGCAACGAGCAGTACGTC. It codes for CASSLRGSRNEQYV.

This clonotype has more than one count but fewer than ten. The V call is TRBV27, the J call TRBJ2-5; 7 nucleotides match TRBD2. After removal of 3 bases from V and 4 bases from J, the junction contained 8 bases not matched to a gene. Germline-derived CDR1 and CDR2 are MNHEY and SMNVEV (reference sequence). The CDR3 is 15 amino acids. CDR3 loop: CASSFLGGPRETQYF. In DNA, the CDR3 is TGTGCCAGCAGTTTCTTGGGAGGGCCGAGAGAGACCCAGTACTTC.

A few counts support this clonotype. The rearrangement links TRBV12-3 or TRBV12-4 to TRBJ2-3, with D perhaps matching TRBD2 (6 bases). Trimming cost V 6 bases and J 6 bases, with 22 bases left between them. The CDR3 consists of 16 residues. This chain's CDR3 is CASSPGAREAVDTQYF. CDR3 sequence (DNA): TGTGCCAGCAGCCCAGGCGCGAGGGAGGCGGTGGATACGCAGTATTTT.

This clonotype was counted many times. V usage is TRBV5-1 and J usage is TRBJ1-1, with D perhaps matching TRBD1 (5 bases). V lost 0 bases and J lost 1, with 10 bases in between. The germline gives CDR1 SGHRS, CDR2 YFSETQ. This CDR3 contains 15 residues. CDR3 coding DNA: TGCGCCAGCAGCTTGGCCAGTCAGGGGAACACTGAAGCTTTCTTT. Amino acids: CASSLASQGNTEAFF.

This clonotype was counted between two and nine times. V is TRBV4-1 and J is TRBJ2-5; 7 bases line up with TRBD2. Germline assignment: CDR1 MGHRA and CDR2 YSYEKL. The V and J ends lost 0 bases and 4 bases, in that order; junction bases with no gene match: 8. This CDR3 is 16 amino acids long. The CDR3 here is CASSQEGSGNGETQYF. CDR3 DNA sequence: TGCGCCAGCAGCCAAGAAGGGAGCGGGAATGGAGAGACCCAGTACTTC.

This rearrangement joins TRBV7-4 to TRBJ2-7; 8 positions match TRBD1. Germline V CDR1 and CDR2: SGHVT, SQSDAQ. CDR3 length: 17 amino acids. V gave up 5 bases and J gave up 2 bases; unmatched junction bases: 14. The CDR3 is CASSRAGGTRGPYEQYF. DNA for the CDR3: TGTGCCAGCAGCCGGGCAGGGGGCACTCGGGGCCCCTACGAGCAGTACTTC.

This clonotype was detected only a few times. The CDR3 reads CSVVQGAWEGHIQYF. Here the CDR3 DNA reads TGCAGCGTTGTACAGGGGGCTTGGGAAGGGCACATTCAGTACTTC. V gene TRBV29-1 combines with J gene TRBJ2-4; 9 bases align to TRBD1. V shed 4 bases, J shed 8 bases, and the junction held 12 bases outside the gene matches. The germline V gene encodes CDR1 SQVTM and CDR2 ANQGSEA. The CDR3 is 15 amino acids.